The rows below give T cell receptor beta chains drawn from one sample of a study of beta chain features in type 1 diabetes. Some clones are missing from TCRdb's copy, which holds only in-frame ones; the method was immunoSEQ multiplex PCR. In the table there are around 40,000 clones, roughly 70% of which are singletons. The specimen was Tregs from blood. Receptors were obtained from a woman between 18 and 29 years old with type 1 diabetes. The CDR3 runs from the conserved cysteine through the conserved F or W. D genes are given only for firm matches. Expanded clones are given a class, and other clones once, few, many or no size at all.

d_gene: TRBD1; v_gene: TRBV7-2; j_gene: TRBJ1-1; abundance: NA; CDR3aa: CASSTDRGWNTEAFF; CDR3nt: TGTGCCAGCAGCACAGACAGGGGTTGGAACACTGAAGCTTTCTTT
d_gene: TRBD1; v_gene: TRBV15; j_gene: TRBJ2-3; abundance: few; CDR3aa: CATSRGGQVLDTQYF; CDR3nt: TGTGCCACCAGCAGAGGCGGACAGGTCTTGGATACGCAGTATTTT
d_gene: NA; v_gene: TRBV19; j_gene: TRBJ1-2; abundance: NA; CDR3aa: CASSIEGAANYGYTF; CDR3nt: TGTGCCAGTAGTATAGAGGGGGCGGCTAACTATGGCTACACCTTC
d_gene: NA; v_gene: TRBV4-3; j_gene: TRBJ1-4; abundance: few; CDR3aa: CASSQGRIREKLFF; CDR3nt: TGCGCCAGCAGCCAGGGGCGTATACGAGAAAAACTGTTTTTT
d_gene: NA; v_gene: TRBV4-3; j_gene: TRBJ2-1; abundance: NA; CDR3aa: CASSQGYSGGVASYNEQFF; CDR3nt: TGCGCCAGCAGCCAAGGGTATTCGGGGGGCGTTGCAAGCTACAATGAGCAGTTCTTC
d_gene: TRBD1; v_gene: TRBV9; j_gene: TRBJ1-2; abundance: few; CDR3aa: CASSVVARGNYGYTF; CDR3nt: TGTGCCAGCAGCGTAGTGGCCAGGGGGAACTATGGCTACACCTTC
d_gene: NA; v_gene: TRBV6-5; j_gene: TRBJ2-4; abundance: NA; CDR3aa: CASSYPAGSPNIQYF; CDR3nt: TGTGCCAGCAGTTACCCCGCAGGGTCCCCAAACATTCAGTACTTC
d_gene: NA; v_gene: TRBV12-5; j_gene: TRBJ1-1; abundance: NA; CDR3aa: CASGLVGGAGEAFF; CDR3nt: TGTGCTAGTGGTTTGGTCGGAGGGGCCGGTGAAGCTTTCTTT
d_gene: NA; v_gene: TRBV21-1; j_gene: TRBJ2-3; abundance: NA; CDR3aa: CASSKVPGLFSRDTQYF; CDR3nt: TGTGCCAGCAGCAAAGTCCCGGGTCTTTTTTCGCGAGATACGCAGTATTTT
d_gene: TRBD1; v_gene: TRBV29-1; j_gene: TRBJ1-6; abundance: NA; CDR3aa: CSVGTGEDNSPLHF; CDR3nt: TGCAGCGTAGGGACAGGGGAGGATAATTCACCCCTCCACTTT
d_gene: TRBD2; v_gene: TRBV6-5; j_gene: TRBJ2-1; abundance: few; CDR3aa: CASRGLAVYNEQFF; CDR3nt: TGTGCCAGCCGAGGGCTAGCGGTCTACAATGAGCAGTTCTTC
d_gene: NA; v_gene: TRBV7-2; j_gene: TRBJ2-2; abundance: few; CDR3aa: CASSLPFRWGGAGELFF; CDR3nt: TGTGCCAGCAGCTTACCGTTCCGGTGGGGCGGGGCCGGGGAGCTGTTTTTT
d_gene: TRBD1; v_gene: TRBV10-3; j_gene: TRBJ2-1; abundance: few; CDR3aa: CAISESGTGYNEQFF; CDR3nt: TGTGCCATCAGTGAGTCAGGGACAGGATACAATGAGCAGTTCTTC
d_gene: NA; v_gene: TRBV7-2; j_gene: TRBJ1-1; abundance: NA; CDR3aa: CASSFGGSLTEAFF; CDR3nt: TGTGCCAGCAGCTTCGGGGGGTCCCTCACTGAAGCTTTCTTT
d_gene: NA; v_gene: TRBV28; j_gene: TRBJ1-5; abundance: once; CDR3aa: CASAKSVQPQHF; CDR3nt: TGTGCCAGCGCGAAAAGCGTCCAGCCCCAGCATTTT
d_gene: TRBD1; v_gene: TRBV11-3; j_gene: TRBJ2-7; abundance: NA; CDR3aa: CASSLGTVYEQYF; CDR3nt: TGTGCCAGCAGCCTCGGGACAGTCTACGAGCAGTACTTC
d_gene: TRBD1; v_gene: TRBV7-2; j_gene: TRBJ2-3; abundance: few; CDR3aa: CASSSPGQGAGVGTQYF; CDR3nt: TGTGCCAGCAGCTCGCCGGGACAGGGGGCCGGGGTGGGTACGCAGTATTTT
d_gene: TRBD2; v_gene: TRBV6-6; j_gene: TRBJ2-1; abundance: few; CDR3aa: CASFSGLPSYNEQFF; CDR3nt: TGTGCCAGCTTTTCGGGACTACCCTCCTACAATGAGCAGTTCTTC
d_gene: NA; v_gene: TRBV7-9; j_gene: TRBJ1-4; abundance: few; CDR3aa: CASRLRYEKLFF; CDR3nt: TGTGCCAGCCGGTTGCGGTACGAAAAACTGTTTTTT
d_gene: NA; v_gene: TRBV28; j_gene: TRBJ2-6; abundance: NA; CDR3aa: CASSFSGYGANVLTF; CDR3nt: TGTGCCAGCAGTTTCTCAGGGTACGGGGCCAACGTCCTGACTTTC
d_gene: NA; v_gene: TRBV4-1; j_gene: TRBJ2-7; abundance: once; CDR3aa: CASSQGSGERYEQYF; CDR3nt: TGCGCCAGCAGCCAAGGGTCAGGGGAGAGGTACGAGCAGTACTTC
d_gene: TRBD2; v_gene: TRBV18; j_gene: TRBJ2-7; abundance: NA; CDR3aa: CASSPWTSGAYEQYF; CDR3nt: TGTGCCAGCTCACCATGGACTAGCGGGGCCTACGAGCAGTACTTC
d_gene: NA; v_gene: TRBV15; j_gene: TRBJ1-2; abundance: once; CDR3aa: CATSRDTGIYTF; CDR3nt: TGTGCCACCAGCAGAGACACCGGGATCTACACCTTC
d_gene: NA; v_gene: TRBV29-1; j_gene: TRBJ2-7; abundance: NA; CDR3aa: CSVAGTSVVYEQYF; CDR3nt: TGCAGCGTTGCTGGGACTTCGGTTGTCTACGAGCAGTACTTC
d_gene: NA; v_gene: TRBV7-9; j_gene: TRBJ2-4; abundance: few; CDR3aa: CASTSGAGAKNIQYF; CDR3nt: TGTGCCAGCACCTCTGGCGCGGGAGCCAAAAACATTCAGTACTTC
d_gene: TRBD2; v_gene: TRBV2; j_gene: TRBJ2-5; abundance: NA; CDR3aa: CASKRLALEETQYF; CDR3nt: TGTGCCAGCAAAAGACTAGCCCTAGAGGAGACCCAGTACTTC
d_gene: NA; v_gene: TRBV30; j_gene: TRBJ2-7; abundance: NA; CDR3aa: CAWSGRGGHEQYF; CDR3nt: TGTGCCTGGAGTGGGAGGGGGGGCCACGAGCAGTACTTC
d_gene: NA; v_gene: TRBV19; j_gene: TRBJ2-7; abundance: NA; CDR3aa: CASNTRTAPFYEQYF; CDR3nt: TGTGCCAGTAACACCCGGACTGCCCCCTTCTACGAGCAGTACTTC
d_gene: NA; v_gene: TRBV4-3; j_gene: TRBJ2-7; abundance: NA; CDR3aa: CASSQDRGQSYEQYF; CDR3nt: TGCGCCAGCAGCCAAGACCGCGGACAGAGCTACGAGCAGTACTTC
d_gene: TRBD1; v_gene: TRBV5-1; j_gene: TRBJ2-2; abundance: NA; CDR3aa: CASSYRQGSNTGELFF; CDR3nt: TGCGCCAGCAGCTACCGACAGGGGTCGAACACCGGGGAGCTGTTTTTT
d_gene: NA; v_gene: TRBV6-6; j_gene: TRBJ2-7; abundance: NA; CDR3aa: CASSLTRNYEQYF; CDR3nt: TGTGCCAGCAGTTTGACTAGAAACTACGAGCAGTACTTC
d_gene: NA; v_gene: TRBV6-6; j_gene: TRBJ1-5; abundance: NA; CDR3aa: CASSPQGRQPQHF; CDR3nt: TGTGCCAGCAGTCCCCAGGGTCGCCAGCCCCAGCATTTT
d_gene: NA; v_gene: TRBV10-1; j_gene: TRBJ2-3; abundance: NA; CDR3aa: CASSDRDTQYF; CDR3nt: TGCGCCAGCAGTGACCGAGATACGCAGTATTTT
d_gene: NA; v_gene: TRBV4-2; j_gene: TRBJ1-1; abundance: NA; CDR3aa: CASSQDRGLPTEAFF; CDR3nt: TGTGCCAGCAGCCAAGATAGGGGTTTACCCACTGAAGCTTTCTTT
d_gene: NA; v_gene: TRBV2; j_gene: TRBJ1-2; abundance: few; CDR3aa: CARGGLRAEGYTF; CDR3nt: TGTGCCAGGGGGGGGCTGCGGGCTGAAGGCTACACCTTC
d_gene: TRBD2; v_gene: TRBV7-3; j_gene: TRBJ2-1; abundance: NA; CDR3aa: CASSFSGNSYNEQFF; CDR3nt: TGTGCCAGCAGCTTTAGCGGGAACTCCTACAATGAGCAGTTCTTC